Detailed here is one TCR beta chain. The sample is drawn from a study of T cell changes during pregnancy in multiple sclerosis. Sequencing used immunoSEQ multiplex PCR; TCRdb keeps in-frame clones, though not all of them. The data contain fewer than 20,000 clones, 87% of them singletons. CDR3 size: 18 residues. Trimming removed 0 bases from V and 3 bases from J; junction bases left unmatched: 5. Germline V gene lookup returns CDR1 MRHNA and CDR2 SNTAGT. The material was CD8+ T cells from peripheral blood mononuclear cells, obtained in the third trimester of pregnancy. The TCR originated in a female donor in good health, enrolled as a control in a pregnancy study. The rearrangement links TRBV6-4 to TRBJ2-3; TRBD2 matches 14 bases. The CDR3 sequence is CASSDSYGLAGGTDTQYF. The CDR3 DNA follows: TGTGCCAGCAGTGACTCATACGGACTAGCGGGAGGAACAGATACGCAGTATTTT.